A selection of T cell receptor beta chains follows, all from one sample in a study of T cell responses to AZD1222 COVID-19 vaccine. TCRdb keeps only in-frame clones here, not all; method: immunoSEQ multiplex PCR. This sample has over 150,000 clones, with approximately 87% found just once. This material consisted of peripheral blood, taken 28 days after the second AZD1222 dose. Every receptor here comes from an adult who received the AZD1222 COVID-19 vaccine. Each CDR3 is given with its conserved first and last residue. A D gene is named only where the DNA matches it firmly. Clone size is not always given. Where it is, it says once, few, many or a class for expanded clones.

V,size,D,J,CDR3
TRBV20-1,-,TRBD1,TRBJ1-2,CSAGMTGPNTF
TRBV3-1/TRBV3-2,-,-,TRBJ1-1,CASSQALMNTEAFF
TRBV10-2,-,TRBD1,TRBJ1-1,CASTPGTVNTEAFF
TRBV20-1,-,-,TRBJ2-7,CSAGGGSEQYF
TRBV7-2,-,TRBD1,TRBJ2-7,CASSPNSGQGNEQYF
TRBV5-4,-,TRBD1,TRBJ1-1,CASSLSFNRGLAEAFF
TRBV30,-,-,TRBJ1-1,CAWKPGGGRITEAFF
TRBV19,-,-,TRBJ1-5,CASTLGTDRQPQHF
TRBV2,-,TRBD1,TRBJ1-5,CASREGQGLDQPQHF
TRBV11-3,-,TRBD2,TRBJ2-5,CASSPGTSYETQYF
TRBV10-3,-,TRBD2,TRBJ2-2,CAISEIVSGTTGELFF
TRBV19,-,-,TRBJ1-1,CASTWGTEAFF
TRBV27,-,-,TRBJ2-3,CASSFGFSGSDTQYF
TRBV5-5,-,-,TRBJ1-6,CASSLVVMYSPLHF
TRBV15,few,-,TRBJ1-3,CATSPPGVTGNTIYF
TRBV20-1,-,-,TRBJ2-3,CSARTRTQYF
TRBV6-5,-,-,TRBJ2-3,CAGGLGGSPDTQYF
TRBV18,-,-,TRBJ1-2,CASSPGRFDGYTF
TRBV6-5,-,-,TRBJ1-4,CASSYGGASNEKLFF
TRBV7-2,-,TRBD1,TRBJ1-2,CASSNRGPYGYTF
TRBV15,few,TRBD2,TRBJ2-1,CATSRESGEIRQFF
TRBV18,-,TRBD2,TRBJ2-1,CASSPPGAGYNEQFF
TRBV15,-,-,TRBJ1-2,CATSRDRDHGYTF
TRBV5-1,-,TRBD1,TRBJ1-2,CASSGTGGYGYTF
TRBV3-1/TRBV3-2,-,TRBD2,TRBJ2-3,CASSLYPSGGTTDTQYF
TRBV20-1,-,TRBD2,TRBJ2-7,CSASSGGPLAYEQYF
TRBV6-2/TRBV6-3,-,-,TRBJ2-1,CASSYSDRRFNEQFF
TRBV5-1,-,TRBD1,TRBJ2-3,CASSLLTGAALDTQYF
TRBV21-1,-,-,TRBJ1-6,CASRRSTVGGTGFYNSPLHF
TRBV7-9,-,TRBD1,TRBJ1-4,CASSASYRGRGEKLFF
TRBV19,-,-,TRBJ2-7,CASSPGPSYEQYF
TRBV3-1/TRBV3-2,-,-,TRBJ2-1,CASSQDRDYNEQFF
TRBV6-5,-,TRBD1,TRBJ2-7,CASSFTETGSGEQYF
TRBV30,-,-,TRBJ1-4,CAWSRGLNEKLFF
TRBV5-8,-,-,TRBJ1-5,CASSFGLNQPQHF
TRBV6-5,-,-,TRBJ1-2,CAARVGHTSNYGYTF
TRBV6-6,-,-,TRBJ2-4,CASTARGRGGIQYF
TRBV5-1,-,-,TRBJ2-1,CASSLPDSSSSYNEQFF
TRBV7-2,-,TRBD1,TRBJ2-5,CASSQNPRQGETQYF
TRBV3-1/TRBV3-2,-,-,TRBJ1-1,CASSYRDLEKGAFF
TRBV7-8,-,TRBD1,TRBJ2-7,CASSLRPRQTGTHASYEQYF
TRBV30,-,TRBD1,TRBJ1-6,CAGSGQSIGLLHF
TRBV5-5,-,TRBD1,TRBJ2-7,CASTTRTGLSYEQYF
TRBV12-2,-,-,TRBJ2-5,CASRPGTSGVETQYF
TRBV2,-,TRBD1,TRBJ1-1,CASSERPLPPRTGGWFGEAFF